Listed below are T cell receptor beta chains from one sample, sequenced in a study of human T cells and chemical hapten exposure. TCRdb processed the RACE reads anew with MiXCR; each CDR3 protein has one entry. Found here are roughly 180,000 distinct CDR3 sequences, around 15% of them singletons; the top ten hold less than 2%. The source was whole blood, collected in connection with sensitization to the hapten diphenylcyclopropenone (DPC). These receptors were obtained from a woman aged 30 to 39 with alopecia areata. Some clones in this sample may be carry-over from other donors' samples. Each CDR3 is given with its conserved first and last residue. A D gene is named only where the DNA matches it firmly. Part of the rows lack a size; the others show once, few, many or a class for expanded clones.

-	16	TRBJ2-3	TRBV29-1	TRBD2	TGCAGCGTTCCAGGGACTAGCGGGGCCGTCACAGATACGCAGTATTTT	CSVPGTSGAVTDTQYF
-	15	TRBJ1-2	TRBV6-5	-	TGTGCCAGCAGTTACTCAGCCGACAGCTTCTCTGGCTACACCTTC	CASSYSADSFSGYTF
-	12	TRBJ2-7	TRBV29-1	-	TGCAGCGTTGAGCTGACAGCTCAAGGGCAGTACTTC	CSVELTAQGQYF
few	17	TRBJ2-6	TRBV19	-	TGTGCCAGTATTACGACAGGCGTAAACTCTGGGGCCAACGTCCTGACTTTC	CASITTGVNSGANVLTF
-	14	TRBJ1-5	TRBV10-3	TRBD1	TGTGCCATTTGGACAGGGGCGAATTCCGAGCCCCAGCATTTT	CAIWTGANSEPQHF
many	13	TRBJ2-2	TRBV2	TRBD1	TGTGCCAGAAGGGACAGGGTGAGCGGGGAGCTGTTTTTT	CARRDRVSGELFF
-	14	TRBJ2-7	TRBV7-3	-	TGTGCCGGGAACTACCCAAGACGGCCCTCCGAGCAGTACTTC	CAGNYPRRPSEQYF
-	17	TRBJ1-4	TRBV7-9	-	TGTGCCAGCAGCTTACATGGGGCCTCCCCAACTAATGAAAAACTGTTTTTT	CASSLHGASPTNEKLFF
few	13	TRBJ1-1	TRBV30	-	TGTGCCTGGAGTGATTGGGGGCCCACTGAAGCTTTCTTT	CAWSDWGPTEAFF
-	15	TRBJ2-1	TRBV5-1	TRBD2	TGCGCCAGCACTAGCGGGAGTGGGGAACTTAGTGAGCAGTTCTTC	CASTSGSGELSEQFF
few	19	TRBJ2-3	TRBV6-5	TRBD2	TGTGCCAGCAGTTCGAGGACTAGCGGGGGCCGGGGTAACACAGATACGCAGTATTTT	CASSSRTSGGRGNTDTQYF
-	15	TRBJ2-5	TRBV18	TRBD1	TGTGCCAGCTCCCGACGCCAGGACAGGGACGAGACCCAGTACTTC	CASSRRQDRDETQYF
-	19	TRBJ1-5	TRBV7-9	-	TGTGCCAGCAGCTTAGGACCGGGAGGGGGACCTCTCAGCAATCAGCCCCAGCATTTT	CASSLGPGGGPLSNQPQHF
-	14	TRBJ2-7	TRBV6-5	TRBD1	TGTGCCAGCAGTTCCTCAGGGACAGAGAAGAGGCAGTACTTC	CASSSSGTEKRQYF
-	18	TRBJ2-6	TRBV3-1	TRBD2	TGTGCCTGCAGCCAACCAGCGGGAGGCATCTCTGGGGCCAACGTCCTGACTTTC	CACSQPAGGISGANVLTF
many	15	TRBJ2-5	TRBV12-3/TRBV12-4	-	TGTGCCAGCAGTTTATATTGGAGTTCCCAAGAGACCCAGTACTTC	CASSLYWSSQETQYF
few	15	TRBJ2-5	TRBV25-1	-	TGTGCCAGCTCCCTAGGGGGGGCTTCCGAAGAGACCCAGTACTTC	CASSLGGASEETQYF
few	14	TRBJ2-1	TRBV20-1	-	TGCAGTGCTAAGAGGACAGCCGTTTACAATGAGCAGTTCTTC	CSAKRTAVYNEQFF
many	15	TRBJ1-1	TRBV7-2	-	TGTGCCAGCAGCCTATTAGAGGCAGGGAACACTGAAGCTTTCTTT	CASSLLEAGNTEAFF
few	13	TRBJ2-5	TRBV28	-	TGTGCCAGCAGTCCCGGTAATAGGGAGACCCAGTACTTC	CASSPGNRETQYF